Following are 8 T cell receptor beta chains from one sample sequenced in a study of T cells expressing NK-cell markers. Following a re-call of the 5' RACE reads, TCRdb has one entry per CDR3 protein and lacks DNA. In total, the table holds 550,000 to 600,000 distinct CDR3 sequences. Input material: blood T cells: a sorted CD56 or NKG2C T cell subset, CD4+ or CD8+ T cells, or bulk PBMC T cells (not recorded which). The receptors originated from a man aged 18 to 35 in good health.

J is TRBJ2-3 and V is TRBV7-8; TCRdb calls TRBD1, which cannot be checked without DNA. Germline V CDR1 and CDR2: SGHVS, FQNEAQ. The CDR3 length is 16 residues. CDR3 region: CASSSQRVGGADTQYF.

V is TRBV7-2 and J is TRBJ2-7; TCRdb's D call of TRBD1 is untestable without DNA. Germline CDR1 reads SGHTA; CDR2 reads FQGNSA. The CDR3 length is 14 residues. CDR3 residues: CASSFGTGLYEQYF.

The chain uses TRBV3-1 and TRBJ2-1; absent DNA, TCRdb's TRBD2 call cannot be checked. Per the germline V gene, CDR1 is LGHDT and CDR2 is YNNKEL (reference sequence). This CDR3 has 15 residues. The CDR3 region is CASSPRTSGQIEQFF.

The V and J genes are TRBV7-9 and TRBJ2-3; TCRdb's D call, TRBD2, is unchecked because there is no DNA. CDR3 length: 15 residues. Per germline, CDR1 SEHNR and CDR2 FQNEAQ (reference sequence). CDR3 region: CASSSRDTGPDTQYF.

The rearrangement joins TRBV29-1 to TRBJ2-5; TCRdb selects TRBD2, and the lack of DNA leaves this call unchecked. Germline V gene lookup returns CDR1 SQVTM and CDR2 ANQGSEA. This CDR3 has 15 amino acids. The CDR3 sequence: CSVGPGLAGRETQYF.

This chain joins TRBV29-1 and TRBJ2-1; TCRdb selects TRBD2, and the lack of DNA leaves this call unchecked. The CDR3 runs 16 residues. CDR1 SQVTM and CDR2 ANQGSEA come from the germline V gene. CDR3 residues: CSVGPSFTQMGNEQFF.

This rearrangement joins TRBV20-1 to TRBJ1-5; the D call of TRBD1 rests on TCRdb alone, since no DNA is present to check it. Germline V gives CDR1 DFQATT, CDR2 SNEGSKA (reference sequence). The CDR3 consists of 15 residues. The CDR3 here is CSATQGANFDQPQHF.

CDR3 residues: CASSTPGTQETQYF. J is TRBJ2-5 and V is TRBV7-9; with no DNA, the TCRdb D assignment of TRBD1 cannot be verified. Per the germline V gene, CDR1 is SEHNR and CDR2 is FQNEAQ (reference sequence). The CDR3 contains 14 residues.